This T cell receptor beta chain stems from a study of blood T cell repertoires in COVID-19. On the study more broadly: COVID-19 samples collected from the United States, Italy and Spain covered acute and convalescent phases. Sources were T cells, B-cell-depleted T cells, or PBMCs; the material itself was cDNA or gDNA.

CDR3 length: 15 residues. CDR1 and CDR2 (germline): SGHRS, YFSETQ. V shed 4 bases and J 5 bases; nucleotides not matched to a gene: 9. Methods used by the authors: Nucleated cell number was recorded as an estimate derived from reference gene primer amplification. Using immunoSEQ multiplex PCR, the repertoire was profiled, and TCRdb retains in-frame clones only, with some absent. That table furnishes V, J and clone size, whereas the DNA furnished D and trimming. Seen here are about 320,000 clones, about 82% observed once, and the top ten hold roughly 7.8%. The sample taken for sequencing was peripheral blood. This clonotype originated in a human donor in a cohort sampled during active COVID-19. V usage is TRBV5-1 and J usage is TRBJ1-1; 9 bases agree with TRBD1. The CDR3 nucleotides read TGCGCCAGCAGCCCGCCGGGACAGGGTCGGACTGAAGCTTTCTTT. This codes for CASSPPGQGRTEAFF.